This TCR beta chain appears in the sequencing data of a study of Graves' ophthalmopathy and Graves' hyperthyroidism. Amplification of the TCR beta CDR3 regions used RNA transcripts (as template). Scientists carried out first-round RT-PCR using HTBI primers and then a second-round multiplex PCR. Via MiXCR, TCRdb re-called the multiplex PCR reads, giving one row per CDR3 protein. This sample carries over a million distinct CDR3 sequences, around a third of them seen once, and the ten largest clones take 11%. A few counts support this clonotype. The specimen was peripheral blood or thyroid tissue (not recorded which). The clonotype was recovered from an adult man with Graves' hyperthyroidism.

CDR3 loop: CSVVWGSSYEQYF. The CDR3, as DNA: TGCAGCGTTGTCTGGGGTTCTTCCTACGAGCAGTACTTC. V is TRBV29-1 and J is TRBJ2-7, with no clear D. V was shortened by 4 bases and J by 1 base, with 11 bases between the two germline ends. The CDR3 length is 13 residues. CDR1 is SQVTM, CDR2 ANQGSEA, per germline.